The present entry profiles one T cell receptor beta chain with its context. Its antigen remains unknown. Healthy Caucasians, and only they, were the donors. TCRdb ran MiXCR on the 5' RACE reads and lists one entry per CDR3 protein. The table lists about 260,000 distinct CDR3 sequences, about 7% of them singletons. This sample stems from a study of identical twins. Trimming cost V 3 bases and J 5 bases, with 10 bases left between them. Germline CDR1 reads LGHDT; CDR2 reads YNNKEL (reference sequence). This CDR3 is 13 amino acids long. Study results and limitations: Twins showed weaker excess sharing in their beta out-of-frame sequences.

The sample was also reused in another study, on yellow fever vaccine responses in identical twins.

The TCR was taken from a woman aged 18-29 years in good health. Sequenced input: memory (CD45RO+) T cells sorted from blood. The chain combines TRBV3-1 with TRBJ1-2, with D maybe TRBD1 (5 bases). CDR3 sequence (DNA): TGTGCCAGCAGCCACCTGAAGGGGTATGGCTACACCTTC. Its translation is CASSHLKGYGYTF.